The 27 T cell receptor beta chains reported below all come from one sample, sequenced in a study of blood T cells in healthy people across ages. It was with a sample-barcoded 5' primer and a J-beta primer mix that a second PCR of about 7 to 12 cycles was run. From the 5' RACE reads, TCRdb called clonotypes with MiXCR, one entry per CDR3 protein. Of about 1,500,000 distinct CDR3 sequences in the sample, over 25% were seen once. The sequenced sample was blood. All receptors come from a woman aged 25 to 39 in good health.

The rearrangement joins TRBV20-1 to TRBJ2-3; 9 bases map to TRBD2. V dropped 5 bases and J dropped 1; count of bases not matched to a gene: 7. This CDR3 comprises 15 residues. Germline CDR1 and CDR2: DFQATT and SNEGSKA (reference sequence). CDR3 nucleotides: TGCAGTGCTCAGGAGTCTAGCGGGGGCACAGATACGCAGTATTTT. This codes for CSAQESSGGTDTQYF.

This clonotype has a handful of counts. This chain joins TRBV27 and TRBJ1-1; 9 nucleotides match TRBD1. The CDR3 runs to 14 residues. The trim removed 7 bases at V and 4 bases at J, leaving 7 bases unmatched. Germline loops: CDR1 MNHEY, CDR2 SMNVEV (reference sequence). CDR3 loop: CASKTTTGGTEAFF. The CDR3 nucleotides are TGTGCCAGCAAAACGACGACAGGGGGCACTGAAGCTTTCTTT.

The chain links TRBV6-5 to TRBJ2-4, with TRBD1 matching over 12 bases. CDR3 length equals 16 residues. Germline CDR1 and CDR2: MNHEY and SVGAGI. V dropped 10 bases and J dropped 13; count of bases not matched to a gene: 20. Here the CDR3 reads CANSPLPGQGAKEQYF. CDR3 nucleotides: TGTGCCAACAGCCCGTTACCGGGACAGGGGGCGAAAGAGCAGTACTTC.

This clonotype appeared many times. Given a much more abundant clone one base away, this may be a read error. V usage is TRBV3-1 and J usage is TRBJ2-1; D gene ambiguous. The CDR3 covers 11 residues. Per the germline V gene, CDR1 is LGHDT and CDR2 is YNNKEL (reference sequence). Trimming stripped 4 bases from V and 5 bases from J, with 3 bases between. In DNA form, the CDR3 reads TGTGCCAGCAGCCTCCACAATGAGCAGTTCTTC. Translating gives CASSLHNEQFF.

V gene TRBV20-1 combines with J gene TRBJ2-7; 7 nucleotides agree with TRBD2. Looked up from germline, CDR1 is DFQATT and CDR2 is SNEGSKA (reference sequence). CDR3 length equals 13 residues. Unmatched junction bases numbered 7, after V lost 6 bases and J lost 2 bases. The CDR3 reads CSARAGLTYEQYF. For the CDR3, the DNA is TGCAGTGCCCGAGCGGGATTAACCTACGAGCAGTACTTC.

This clonotype was seen only a few times. The chain has TRBV12-3 or TRBV12-4 and TRBJ1-2; weak D call: TRBD1 (6 bases). The CDR3 has 14 residues. With 6 bases removed from V and 1 base from J, the gap between germline ends came to 12 bases. CDR3 in DNA: TGTGCCAGCAGCCTAGGACAGAATAACTATGGCTACACCTTC. Residues: CASSLGQNNYGYTF.

The chain links TRBV20-1 to TRBJ1-1; TRBD1 matches 7 bases. This CDR3 is built from 14 residues. CDR1 is DFQATT and CDR2 is SNEGSKA in the germline V gene (reference sequence). J lost 1 base, V lost 6 bases, and 8 bases had no gene match. The CDR3: CSAQTGPSNTEAFF. The DNA of the CDR3 is TGCAGTGCGCAGACAGGGCCTTCGAACACTGAAGCTTTCTTT.

The rearrangement uses TRBV27 and TRBJ2-1; tentatively, D is TRBD1 or TRBD2 (5 bases each). There are 13 residues in the CDR3. The germline CDR1 and CDR2 sequences are MNHEY and SMNVEV (reference sequence). Deletions cut 8 bases from V and 6 bases from J, with 14 bases between. The CDR3 reads CASRGRVVNEQFF. CDR3 DNA: TGTGCCAGCCGGGGCAGGGTAGTCAATGAGCAGTTCTTC.

This chain joins TRBV11-2 and TRBJ1-5; D is undetermined. The germline CDR1 and CDR2 sequences are SGHAT and FQNNGV. Trimming shortened V by 5 bases and J by 1 base, and 12 bases separated the two germline ends. CDR3 length: 15 amino acids. CDR3 protein: CASSDGVLSNQPQHF. CDR3 DNA: TGTGCCAGCAGCGATGGGGTTTTGAGCAATCAGCCCCAGCATTTT.

The CDR3 DNA reads TGTGCCAGCAGCTTAGTCGCGACCCCCGAGCAGTACTTC. Residues: CASSLVATPEQYF. The J gene is TRBJ2-7, the V gene TRBV7-2; D is ambiguous. Germline V gives CDR1 SGHTA, CDR2 FQGNSA. This CDR3 is built from 13 residues. V was trimmed by 1 base and J by 6 bases, leaving 10 bases between them.

With respect to this clonotype: Germline is not matched at one junction end, which may reflect a read error. The CDR3, as DNA: TGTGTCAGCAGTTACTTGGGGGGCAAGGGGCGACTACAAAGTTTGGGTGAGCAGTACTTC. It encodes CVSSYLGGKGRLQSLGEQYF. This sequence joins TRBV2 and TRBJ2-5; D is perhaps TRBD1 or TRBD2 (6 bases each). The length of the CDR3 is 20 residues. Germline CDR1 reads SNHLY; CDR2 reads FYNNEI.

This clonotype was seen a few times. The gene calls are TRBV20-1 and TRBJ2-5; D is possibly TRBD1 or TRBD2 (5 bases each). Per germline, CDR1 DFQATT and CDR2 SNEGSKA (reference sequence). V was shortened by 0 bases and J by 11 bases, with 19 bases between the two germline ends. This CDR3 is built from 14 residues. The CDR3 coding sequence is TGCAGTGCTAGAGATAGGTCAGGGAGAAGAGAGCAGTACTTC. It specifies CSARDRSGRREQYF.

This chain connects TRBV11-2 to TRBJ2-4; either TRBD1 or TRBD2 may fit D (6 bases each). The J call may be in error: the DNA end matches TRBJ2-7 better. This CDR3 has 15 residues. Germline assignment: CDR1 SGHAT and CDR2 FQNNGV. CDR3 DNA: TGTGCCAGCAGCCCGGGGGCAGTGAAGGGCTACGAGCAGTACTTC. Its protein product is CASSPGAVKGYEQYF.

Remarks on this clonotype: A much bigger clone sits one base away, suggesting this may be a read error. The chain recombines TRBV4-1 with TRBJ2-1; 7 nucleotides align to TRBD2. Germline CDR1 reads MGHRA; CDR2 reads YSYEKL. The CDR3 loop spans 14 amino acids. CDR3 nucleotides: TGCGCCAGCAGCCAGCCCCGGACTAGTCGCGAGCAGTGCTTC. This encodes CASSQPRTSREQCF.

A few counts support this clonotype. At one boundary the junction diverges from the germline segment, which might be a read error. The chain employs TRBV20-1 and TRBJ1-1; perhaps TRBD1 as D (5 bases). CDR1 and CDR2 from the germline V gene are DFQATT and SNEGSKA (reference sequence). The CDR3 is 13 residues long. CDR3 sequence reads: CSARSTGNTEAFF. As DNA, the CDR3 is TGCAGCGCTAGATCCACAGGGAACACTGAAGCTTTCTTT.

The J gene is TRBJ2-1, the V gene TRBV18; TRBD1 or TRBD2 may be the D gene (6 bases each). Deletions cut 0 bases from V and 3 bases from J, with 12 bases between. CDR1 KGHSH and CDR2 LQKENI come from the germline V gene. The CDR3 contains 16 residues. The CDR3 reads CASSPPERGLYNEQFF. The CDR3, as DNA: TGTGCCAGCTCACCACCGGAACGGGGGCTCTACAATGAGCAGTTCTTC.

This chain joins TRBV12-5 and TRBJ1-1; possibly TRBD1 for D (6 bases). V was shortened by 3 bases and J by 1 base, with 12 bases between the two germline ends. The CDR3 spans 15 residues. Germline-derived CDR1 and CDR2 are LGHNT and FRNRAP. This chain's CDR3 is CASGFITTGNTEAFF. The CDR3 nucleotides read TGTGCTAGTGGTTTCATCACGACAGGGAACACTGAAGCTTTCTTT. Looking up the rest from reference TRBV12-5 and TRBJ1-1 gives the full variable domain: DARVTQTPRHKVTEMGQEVTMRCQPILGHNTVFWYRQTMMQGLELLAYFRNRAPLDDSGMPKDRFSAEMPDATLATLKIQPSEPRDSAVYFCASGFITTGNTEAFFGQGTRLTVV.

The J gene is TRBJ1-2, the V gene TRBV29-1, with 10 bases identical to TRBD1. The CDR3 is 14 amino acids. V lost 8 bases to trimming and J lost 6 bases; unmatched junction nucleotides: 12. From germline, CDR1 is SQVTM and CDR2 ANQGSEA. The CDR3 here is CSTRQGASGNGYTF. For the CDR3, the DNA is TGCAGCACCAGACAGGGGGCGTCGGGCAATGGCTACACCTTC.

This clonotype was observed many times. This chain links TRBV29-1 with TRBJ2-1; TRBD1 aligns across 9 bases. The CDR3 spans 14 residues. Trimming at V came to 4 bases and at J to 7 bases, leaving 8 bases not matched to a gene. CDR1 is SQVTM, CDR2 ANQGSEA, per germline. CDR3 sequence (DNA): TGCAGCGTTGCCCCACAGGGGGCGAGGAATGAGCAGTTCTTC. Protein sequence: CSVAPQGARNEQFF.

This chain joins TRBV20-1 and TRBJ2-1; D remains unclear. Germline CDR1 DFQATT, CDR2 SNEGSKA (reference sequence). Between the trimmed V and J ends, which lost 5 bases and 4 bases, there was a span of 12 bases. The CDR3 spans 13 residues. The DNA of the CDR3 is TGCAGTGCTGAAACGGACGGGTACAATGAGCAGTTCTTC. Amino acid sequence: CSAETDGYNEQFF.

This clonotype was picked up a small number of times. V usage is TRBV4-1 and J usage is TRBJ2-1; D is ambiguous. V dropped 0 bases and J dropped 4 bases, with 13 bases sitting between them. Germline lookup yields CDR1 MGHRA and CDR2 YSYEKL. The CDR3 has 16 residues. CDR3 region: CASSQDNVLVYNEQFF. The CDR3 DNA reads as TGCGCCAGCAGCCAAGATAACGTTCTGGTGTACAATGAGCAGTTCTTC.

The chain carries TRBV10-3 and TRBJ1-1; D is unresolved. V was clipped by 10 bases and J by 1 base, with 10 bases between them. The CDR3 extends over 12 amino acids. Looked up from germline, CDR1 is ENHRY and CDR2 is SYGVKD. The CDR3 nucleotides read TGTGCCAAAAAAGAGAGGAACACTGAAGCTTTCTTT. Protein product: CAKKERNTEAFF.

In its sample, this clonotype was seen many times. The chain carries TRBV15 and TRBJ2-7, with a weak D call TRBD2 (6 bases). Per the germline V gene, CDR1 is LNHNV and CDR2 is YYDKDF (reference sequence). CDR3 length: 16 residues. Trimming shortened V by 3 bases and J by 2 bases, and 17 bases separated the two germline ends. This CDR3 reads CATSRRSGDSTYEQYF. CDR3 in DNA: TGTGCCACCAGCAGGCGGTCGGGGGACTCCACCTACGAGCAGTACTTC.

In this sample, this clonotype turned up a few times. Just one base apart from a much larger clone, this may be a read error. The chain carries TRBV12-3 or TRBV12-4 and TRBJ2-5; D not resolved. The V and J ends lost 8 bases and 11 bases respectively, with 24 bases between them. This CDR3 is 14 amino acids long. CDR3 bases: TGTGCCAGCGTTGTGGATTGGGGTAGTGCTGAGCAGTACTTC. It is translated as CASVVDWGSAEQYF.

The V and J genes are TRBV19 and TRBJ2-4; TRBD1 matches at 10 bases. TRBJ2-7 explains the end of the DNA better; the J call may be wrong. The CDR3 totals 15 residues. Germline-derived CDR1 and CDR2 are LNHDA and SQIVND (reference sequence). In nucleotides, the CDR3 is TGTGCCAGTACTTTAACCGGGACAGGGGAAAACGAGCAGTACTTC. Translating gives CASTLTGTGENEQYF.

The chain has TRBV6-6 and TRBJ2-4, with D perhaps matching TRBD2 (5 bases). The assigned J gene may be wrong: the sequence end matches TRBJ2-7 better. The CDR3 is 13 amino acids. Germline lookup yields CDR1 MNHNY and CDR2 SVGAGI (reference sequence). The CDR3 bases are TGTGCCAGCAGGTATACAACTAGGATCGAGCAGTACTTC. This gives the protein CASRYTTRIEQYF.

With regard to this clonotype: A read error is possible here, since a much larger clone lies one base away. This chain uses TRBV10-3 with TRBJ2-5; TRBD2 might be the D (6 bases). Per the germline V gene, CDR1 is ENHRY and CDR2 is SYGVKD. CDR3 length: 14 amino acids. CDR3 in DNA: TGTGCCACCAGGAGGGCTAGCGAGATGGAGACCCTGTACTTC. Its protein is CATRRASEMETLYF.